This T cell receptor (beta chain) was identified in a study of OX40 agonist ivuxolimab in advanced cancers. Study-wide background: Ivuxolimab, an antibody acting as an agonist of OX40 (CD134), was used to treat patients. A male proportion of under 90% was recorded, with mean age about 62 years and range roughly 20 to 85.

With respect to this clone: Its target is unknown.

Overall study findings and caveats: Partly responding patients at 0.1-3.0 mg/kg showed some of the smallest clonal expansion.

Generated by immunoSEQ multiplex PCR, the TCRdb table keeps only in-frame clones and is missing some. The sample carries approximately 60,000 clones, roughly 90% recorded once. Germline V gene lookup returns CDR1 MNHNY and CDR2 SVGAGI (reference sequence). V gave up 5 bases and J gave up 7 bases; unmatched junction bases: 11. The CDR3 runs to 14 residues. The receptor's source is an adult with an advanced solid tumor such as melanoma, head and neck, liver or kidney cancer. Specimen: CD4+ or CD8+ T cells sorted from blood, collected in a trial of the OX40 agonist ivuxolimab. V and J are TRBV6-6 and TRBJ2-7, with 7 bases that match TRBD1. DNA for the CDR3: TGTGCCAGCAGTCTCGGACAGGCCGCCGTGGAGCAGTACTTC. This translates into CASSLGQAAVEQYF.